The rows below give T cell receptor beta chains drawn from one sample of a study of CXCR3-negative and CXCR3-positive naive CD8 T cells. After re-calling the 5' RACE reads, TCRdb lists one entry per CDR3 protein, DNA absent. The sample totals thousands of distinct CDR3 sequences. Specimen: naive CXCR3+ CD8+ T cells from blood. These TCRs come from a human donor in good health. Some clones in this sample may be carry-over from other donors' samples. The CDR3 runs from the conserved cysteine through the conserved F or W. The size entry is marked missing in some rows and otherwise reads once, few, many or a size class.

TRBV29-1	.	TRBJ1-2	CSALGQGIHYGYTF
TRBV20-1	.	TRBJ2-1	CSARDYLASGSSYNEQFF
TRBV27	.	TRBJ2-7	CASSLSADYEQYF
TRBV2	.	TRBJ2-3	CASRPGRFTDTQYF
TRBV14	.	TRBJ2-1	CASSQRSQLNEQFF
TRBV20-1	.	TRBJ2-7	CSARDPLGQGALSDEQYF
TRBV13	.	TRBJ2-7	CASSYPGLADYEQYF
TRBV27	.	TRBJ2-1	CASSLFGGSWNEQFF
TRBV7-2	.	TRBJ1-1	CASSSRDGGSTEAFF
TRBV29-1	.	TRBJ2-3	CSVEGLNTDTQYF
TRBV29-1	.	TRBJ2-7	CSVATGFYEQYF
TRBV27	medium-sized	TRBJ2-1	CASSLKGIGYEQFF
TRBV20-1	.	TRBJ2-3	CSARVPTSGTSTDTQYF
TRBV6-5	.	TRBJ2-2	CASSYSTGWSGELFF
TRBV6-6	.	TRBJ2-7	CASTDDSSYEQYF
TRBV2	.	TRBJ1-2	CASRDRGYNGYTF
TRBV9	.	TRBJ1-1	CASSVAGGYTEAFF
TRBV28	.	TRBJ2-7	CASSLGAGPYEQYF
TRBV20-1	medium-sized	TRBJ2-2	CSARQGGELFF
TRBV7-2	medium-sized	TRBJ2-5	CASSLDEEETQYF
TRBV29-1	medium-sized	TRBJ2-5	CSAGGWGEETQYF
TRBV5-1	.	TRBJ1-2	CASIPTPGAGYGYTF
TRBV6-5	.	TRBJ2-1	CASNGVWGPYNEQFF
TRBV29-1	.	TRBJ2-1	CSVEVPAGEQFF
TRBV20-1	medium-sized	TRBJ2-3	CSAPGLAGARDTQYF
TRBV6-5	.	TRBJ2-2	CASSYSSGNTGELFF
TRBV20-1	.	TRBJ1-6	CSASARESYNSPLHF
TRBV3-1	medium-sized	TRBJ1-2	CASSPADSLNYGYTF